The rows below give T cell receptor beta chains drawn from one sample of a study of beta chain features in type 1 diabetes. TCRdb keeps only in-frame clones here, not all; method: immunoSEQ multiplex PCR. In the table there are about 290,000 clones, approximately 8.1% of which are singletons. The specimen was central memory CD4+ T cells from blood. These receptors were collected from a woman aged 18-29 years in good health. CDR3s include the opening cysteine and the closing phenylalanine or tryptophan. The order of the fields is clone size, J gene, D gene, V gene, CDR3 DNA, CDR3 protein. A D gene is named only where the DNA matches it firmly. Rows give clone size only sometimes, using once, few, many, or a class for an expanded clone.

clone_size: many
j_call: TRBJ1-2
d_call: TRBD1
v_call: TRBV28
cdr3_nt: TGTGCCAGCAGTCCGGGACAGGGACCCCAACGTGGCTACACCTTC
cdr3_aa: CASSPGQGPQRGYTF

clone_size: few
j_call: TRBJ1-1
d_call: TRBD1
v_call: TRBV18
cdr3_nt: TGTGCCAGCTCACTCGGACAGGGAATTCAGGGGACTGAAGCTTTCTTT
cdr3_aa: CASSLGQGIQGTEAFF

clone_size: -
j_call: TRBJ1-5
d_call: TRBD1
v_call: TRBV10-3
cdr3_nt: TGTGCCATAGGACAGGGGAATCAGCCCCAGCATTTT
cdr3_aa: CAIGQGNQPQHF

clone_size: -
j_call: TRBJ2-7
d_call: -
v_call: TRBV5-1
cdr3_nt: TGCGCCAGCAGAGGTGGGGCCACATCCTACGAGCAGTACTTC
cdr3_aa: CASRGGATSYEQYF

clone_size: many
j_call: TRBJ2-7
d_call: TRBD2
v_call: TRBV28
cdr3_nt: TGTGCCAGCAGCCGAAGGAGCGGGAGGCTCGAGCAGTACTTC
cdr3_aa: CASSRRSGRLEQYF

clone_size: -
j_call: TRBJ2-1
d_call: -
v_call: TRBV11-3
cdr3_nt: TGTGCCAGCAGAGAAAAAAATCTCAACTTCAATGAGCAGTTCTTC
cdr3_aa: CASREKNLNFNEQFF

clone_size: few
j_call: TRBJ2-5
d_call: -
v_call: TRBV5-8
cdr3_nt: TGTGCCAGCAGCTTGCGGTGGGAGACCCAGTACTTC
cdr3_aa: CASSLRWETQYF

clone_size: many
j_call: TRBJ2-1
d_call: -
v_call: TRBV7-3
cdr3_nt: TGTGCCAGCAGCTTAGGACGGCTGGGGGAGCAGTTCTTC
cdr3_aa: CASSLGRLGEQFF

clone_size: few
j_call: TRBJ2-5
d_call: -
v_call: TRBV10-3
cdr3_nt: TGTGCCATCAGTGTAGGGGACTCAGAGACCCAGTACTTC
cdr3_aa: CAISVGDSETQYF

clone_size: -
j_call: TRBJ1-5
d_call: -
v_call: TRBV6-5
cdr3_nt: TGTGCCAGCAGTGAAAGGGAGGATCAGCCCCAGCATTTT
cdr3_aa: CASSEREDQPQHF

clone_size: many
j_call: TRBJ1-1
d_call: -
v_call: TRBV10-3
cdr3_nt: TGTGCCACAGCGCGGGGAGGGAACACTGAAGCTTTCTTT
cdr3_aa: CATARGGNTEAFF

clone_size: -
j_call: TRBJ1-3
d_call: -
v_call: TRBV6-6
cdr3_nt: TGTGCCAGCAGTTACTCAAGTTTGGGGATTGGAAACACCATATATTTT
cdr3_aa: CASSYSSLGIGNTIYF

clone_size: many
j_call: TRBJ2-7
d_call: -
v_call: TRBV29-1
cdr3_nt: TGCAGCGTTGTACCCGGGACAACAGCCTACGAGCAGTACTTC
cdr3_aa: CSVVPGTTAYEQYF

clone_size: few
j_call: TRBJ1-5
d_call: -
v_call: TRBV27
cdr3_nt: TGTGCCAGCAGAAGGGGGGGGAACGGCAATCAGCCCCAGCATTTT
cdr3_aa: CASRRGGNGNQPQHF

clone_size: few
j_call: TRBJ2-7
d_call: -
v_call: TRBV6-5
cdr3_nt: TGTGCCAGCAGCCAACAGGGTGCGGGAGCGGGGGAGCAGTACTTC
cdr3_aa: CASSQQGAGAGEQYF

clone_size: -
j_call: TRBJ1-1
d_call: TRBD1
v_call: TRBV29-1
cdr3_nt: TGCAGCGTGGGGACAGGGTTATACACTGAAGCTTTCTTT
cdr3_aa: CSVGTGLYTEAFF

clone_size: -
j_call: TRBJ1-2
d_call: -
v_call: TRBV29-1
cdr3_nt: TGCAGCGTTGGAGGGGTAGACTATGGCTACACCTTC
cdr3_aa: CSVGGVDYGYTF

clone_size: -
j_call: TRBJ2-3
d_call: TRBD2
v_call: TRBV28
cdr3_nt: TGTGCCAGCAGTTTTGCTAGCGGGTCTTCGGATACGCAGTATTTT
cdr3_aa: CASSFASGSSDTQYF

clone_size: few
j_call: TRBJ2-7
d_call: -
v_call: TRBV5-4
cdr3_nt: TGTGCCAGCAGTCTCGTTGGAGCGGACAGCTCCTACGAGCAGTACTTC
cdr3_aa: CASSLVGADSSYEQYF

clone_size: many
j_call: TRBJ1-6
d_call: -
v_call: TRBV2
cdr3_nt: TGTGCCAGCAATGGTGACTATAATTCACCCCTCCACTTT
cdr3_aa: CASNGDYNSPLHF

clone_size: -
j_call: TRBJ2-3
d_call: TRBD2
v_call: TRBV6-5
cdr3_nt: TGTGCCAGCAGTTACGCGGGGGGAAAGTCAGATACGCAGTATTTT
cdr3_aa: CASSYAGGKSDTQYF

clone_size: -
j_call: TRBJ1-4
d_call: -
v_call: TRBV25-1
cdr3_nt: TGTGCCAGCAGCCACAGGCCGAATGAAAAACTGTTTTTT
cdr3_aa: CASSHRPNEKLFF

clone_size: -
j_call: TRBJ1-5
d_call: -
v_call: TRBV7-2
cdr3_nt: TGTGCCAGCAGCTTTAGAGCTAGGGATCGTCAGCCCCAGCATTTT
cdr3_aa: CASSFRARDRQPQHF

clone_size: -
j_call: TRBJ2-7
d_call: TRBD1
v_call: TRBV6-6
cdr3_nt: TGTGCCAGCAGTTACGACCCCACAGGGGTCTACGAGCAGTACTTC
cdr3_aa: CASSYDPTGVYEQYF

clone_size: few
j_call: TRBJ1-1
d_call: -
v_call: TRBV11-3
cdr3_nt: TGTGCCAGCAGCTTTAACCCGAACACTGAAGCTTTCTTT
cdr3_aa: CASSFNPNTEAFF

clone_size: -
j_call: TRBJ2-5
d_call: -
v_call: TRBV23-1
cdr3_nt: TGCGCCAGCACCCAGGGGATCGGAGAGACCCAGTACTTC
cdr3_aa: CASTQGIGETQYF

clone_size: few
j_call: TRBJ1-1
d_call: -
v_call: TRBV11-1
cdr3_nt: TGTGCCAGCAGCTTATCTTGGGGAGGAGCTTTCTTT
cdr3_aa: CASSLSWGGAFF

clone_size: -
j_call: TRBJ2-6
d_call: -
v_call: TRBV5-1
cdr3_nt: TGCGCCAGCGGTACCGCCTCTCCTGGGGCCAACGTCCTGACTTTC
cdr3_aa: CASGTASPGANVLTF

clone_size: few
j_call: TRBJ2-3
d_call: -
v_call: TRBV20-1
cdr3_nt: TGCAGTGCTTCCTTACCGGATACGCAGTATTTT
cdr3_aa: CSASLPDTQYF

clone_size: -
j_call: TRBJ1-5
d_call: TRBD1
v_call: TRBV19
cdr3_nt: TGTGCCAGTAGTGCCGTTCCGGGACAGGGAAATCAGCCCCAGCATTTT
cdr3_aa: CASSAVPGQGNQPQHF

clone_size: -
j_call: TRBJ1-2
d_call: -
v_call: TRBV9
cdr3_nt: TGTGCCAGCAGCGTAGGGCAAGGCTATGGCTACACCTTC
cdr3_aa: CASSVGQGYGYTF

clone_size: -
j_call: TRBJ2-5
d_call: -
v_call: TRBV4-2
cdr3_nt: TGTGCCAGCAGCTTGGTAGGGAACCAAGAGACCCAGTACTTC
cdr3_aa: CASSLVGNQETQYF

clone_size: few
j_call: TRBJ1-5
d_call: -
v_call: TRBV7-9
cdr3_nt: TGTGCCAGCAGCTTAGCAAACGGATTCAATCAGCCCCAGCATTTT
cdr3_aa: CASSLANGFNQPQHF

clone_size: -
j_call: TRBJ1-2
d_call: -
v_call: TRBV27
cdr3_nt: TGTGCCAGCAGTTCGGGGGGTACGGGCGGCTATGGCTACACCTTC
cdr3_aa: CASSSGGTGGYGYTF

clone_size: few
j_call: TRBJ2-3
d_call: -
v_call: TRBV15
cdr3_nt: TGTGCCACCTCCCGGGTAGGACTCTCCACAGATACGCAGTATTTT
cdr3_aa: CATSRVGLSTDTQYF

clone_size: -
j_call: TRBJ2-3
d_call: -
v_call: TRBV4-3
cdr3_nt: TGCGCCAGCAGCCAATCGGTCAGGGGGGCGGCAGATACGCAGTATTTT
cdr3_aa: CASSQSVRGAADTQYF

clone_size: -
j_call: TRBJ2-5
d_call: -
v_call: TRBV6-6
cdr3_nt: TGTGCCAGCAGTTATCAGTGGGAGACCCAGTACTTC
cdr3_aa: CASSYQWETQYF

clone_size: few
j_call: TRBJ1-1
d_call: -
v_call: TRBV7-2
cdr3_nt: TGTGCCAGCAGCTTAGCCGGGACGGAGGATACTGAAGCTTTCTTT
cdr3_aa: CASSLAGTEDTEAFF

clone_size: -
j_call: TRBJ1-1
d_call: TRBD1
v_call: TRBV28
cdr3_nt: TGTGCCAGCCTCAGAGACAGGGTTAGCAATGTGGCTTTCTTT
cdr3_aa: CASLRDRVSNVAFF

clone_size: many
j_call: TRBJ1-6
d_call: -
v_call: TRBV15
cdr3_nt: TGTGCCACCAGCAGCCCTGATTCACCCCTCCACTTT
cdr3_aa: CATSSPDSPLHF